Shown below are 32 T cell receptor beta chains from a single sample sequenced in a study of blood T cell repertoires in COVID-19 (dated by TCRdb to 2020 to 2022). Library method: the immunoSEQ multiplex PCR assay. TCRdb retrieved this table from immuneACCESS and kept in-frame rearrangements only. Not all clones are present; in checked studies, unresolved V genes account for under half, and no reason is known for the remainder. The sample table contains about 68,000 clones; only one count was recorded for about 82% of them. In total, the top ten clones hold 4.1% of the sample. The source material was peripheral blood. The receptors derive from a man in his fifties with acute or convalescent COVID-19.

The CDR3 nucleotides read TGTGCCAGCACCCTGACTGTCCCAGAAGAGACCCAGTACTTC. Its protein product is CASTLTVPEETQYF. The rearrangement joins TRBV28 to TRBJ2-5; D uncertain. Germline assignment: CDR1 MDHEN and CDR2 SYDVKM. The germline V and J ends were trimmed by 7 bases and 3 bases, with 15 bases remaining between them. The CDR3 sequence is 14 residues long.

This chain links TRBV12-3 or TRBV12-4 with TRBJ2-7; TRBD1 is a possible D gene (5 bases). The V and J ends lost 4 bases and 3 bases respectively, with 10 bases between them. This CDR3 is 13 amino acids long. CDR3 region: CASSSKGYYEQYF. The CDR3, as DNA: TGTGCCAGCAGTTCTAAGGGGTACTACGAGCAGTACTTC.

The chain carries TRBV19 and TRBJ2-1, with a weak D call TRBD2 (6 bases). With 7 bases removed from V and 8 bases from J, the gap between germline ends came to 18 bases. The germline gives CDR1 LNHDA, CDR2 SQIVND (reference sequence). This CDR3 contains 14 residues. CDR3 protein: CASNMRGTGDEQFF. The CDR3, as DNA: TGTGCCAGTAACATGAGAGGGACTGGAGATGAGCAGTTCTTC.

This clone appeared once. V and J are TRBV19 and TRBJ1-2; possible D gene TRBD1, 5 bases. This CDR3 contains 15 residues. The V end lost 0 bases, the J end lost 4 bases, and 12 bases lay between the germline ends. The germline V gene has CDR1 LNHDA and CDR2 SQIVND (reference sequence). CDR3 amino acids: CASSIDRQIFYGYTF. The CDR3 DNA reads TGTGCCAGTAGTATAGACCGACAGATCTTCTATGGCTACACCTTC.

This clone was observed a single time. This chain joins TRBV6-5 and TRBJ2-5; D gene uncertain. The length of the CDR3 is 14 residues. The V gene's germline CDR1 is MNHEY and CDR2 SVGAGI. With 2 bases removed from V and 5 bases from J, the gap between germline ends came to 12 bases. The CDR3 spells CASSYGQEAETQYF. As DNA, the CDR3 is TGTGCCAGCAGTTACGGGCAGGAAGCTGAGACCCAGTACTTC.

The chain couples TRBV10-3 to TRBJ1-1; 9 bases align to TRBD1. This CDR3 is built from 13 residues. Germline trimming cut 10 bases from V and 2 bases from J; bases unmatched to any gene: 5. CDR1 ENHRY and CDR2 SYGVKD come from the germline V gene. The CDR3 DNA reads TGTGCCAGCTTACAGGGGGCAAACACTGAAGCTTTCTTT. Its protein is CASLQGANTEAFF.

The chain uses TRBV19 and TRBJ2-2, with 8 bases matching TRBD1. Germline V gene sequence: CDR1 LNHDA, CDR2 SQIVND (reference sequence). V trimming: 6 bases; J trimming: 4 bases; junction bases outside the gene matches: 4. The CDR3 extends over 14 amino acids. The CDR3 spells CASSNRGTTGELFF. In DNA, the CDR3 is TGTGCCAGTAGCAACAGGGGGACCACCGGGGAGCTGTTTTTT.

The chain links TRBV15 to TRBJ1-3; the D is unclear. The ends were cut back, 3 bases at V and 4 bases at J, with 10 bases in the middle. There are 14 residues in the CDR3. Germline CDR1 LNHNV, CDR2 YYDKDF (reference sequence). In nucleotides, the CDR3 is TGTGCCACCAGCAGGGAGGGATCAGGAAACACCATATATTTT. This encodes CATSREGSGNTIYF. Together with reference TRBV15 and TRBJ1-3, the CDR3 gives the full variable domain: DAMVIQNPRYQVTQFGKPVTLSCSQTLNHNVMYWYQQKSSQAPKLLFHYYDKDFNNEADTPDNFQSRRPNTSFCFLDIRSPGLGDTAMYLCATSREGSGNTIYFGEGSWLTVV.

V is TRBV28 and J is TRBJ2-7, with 12 bases fitting TRBD2. Per the germline V gene, CDR1 is MDHEN and CDR2 is SYDVKM. This CDR3 has 17 amino acids. Trimming cost V 2 bases and J 5 bases; bases outside gene matches: 10. The CDR3 protein is CASSLHGLAGNSHEQYF. The CDR3 DNA is TGTGCCAGCAGTTTACACGGACTAGCGGGAAATTCCCACGAGCAGTACTTC.

Here the CDR3 reads CASSLSSQGSGELFF. Here the CDR3 DNA reads TGTGCCAGCAGTCTTTCCAGCCAGGGGTCCGGGGAGCTGTTTTTT. The gene calls are TRBV28 and TRBJ2-2, with D maybe TRBD1 (6 bases). Trimming pared 5 bases from V and 6 bases from J, leaving 16 bases between. CDR1 and CDR2 (germline): MDHEN, SYDVKM. The CDR3 extends over 15 amino acids.

The genes are TRBV7-9 and TRBJ2-7; 10 nucleotides match TRBD1. The trim removed 4 bases at V and 5 bases at J, leaving 5 bases unmatched. Looked up from germline, CDR1 is SEHNR and CDR2 is FQNEAQ (reference sequence). CDR3 size: 14 residues. The DNA for the CDR3 is TGTGCCAGCAGCTCGACCGGGACAGGGGACGAGCAGTACTTC. It codes for CASSSTGTGDEQYF. Variable domain in full (rest from reference TRBV7-9 and TRBJ2-7): DTGVSQNPRHKITKRGQNVTFRCDPISEHNRLYWYRQTLGQGPEFLTYFQNEAQLEKSRLLSDRFSAERPKGSFSTLEIQRTEQGDSAMYLCASSSTGTGDEQYFGPGTRLTVT.

This clone has only one observation. Its ends do not fully match the called genes, so a read error is possible. V is TRBV6-5 and J is TRBJ1-6; 7 nucleotides agree with TRBD1. The CDR3 length is 12 residues. CDR1 and CDR2 from the germline V gene are MNHEY and SVGAGI. Here the CDR3 reads CVSSTGVTPLHF. Written as DNA, the CDR3 is TGTGTCAGCAGTACAGGGGTGACACCCCTCCACTTT.

The rearrangement uses TRBV6-2 or TRBV6-3 and TRBJ2-1; TRBD2 might be the D (6 bases). Germline V CDR1 and CDR2: MNHEY, SVGEGT. CDR3 length: 15 amino acids. V dropped 4 bases and J dropped 0 bases, with 10 bases sitting between them. The CDR3 protein is CASSFGGSSYNEQFF. CDR3 DNA: TGTGCCAGCAGTTTTGGGGGGAGCTCCTACAATGAGCAGTTCTTC.

A few counts support this clone. The gene calls are TRBV5-6 and TRBJ1-2; 7 positions match TRBD1. CDR1 is SGHDT and CDR2 is YYEEEE in the germline V gene. V shed 4 bases and J 10 bases; nucleotides not matched to a gene: 13. The CDR3 has 14 residues. CDR3 amino acids: CASSLGQELWDYTF. CDR3 nucleotides: TGTGCCAGCAGCCTAGGACAGGAACTATGGGACTACACCTTC.

This clone turned up a few times. V is TRBV19 and J is TRBJ1-5; 8 bases match TRBD1. This CDR3 is 15 amino acids long. CDR1 LNHDA and CDR2 SQIVND come from the germline V gene (reference sequence). Losses at the gene ends were 4 bases for V and 1 base for J; bases not matched to a gene: 3. CDR3 residues: CASSTTGGSNQPQHF. In nucleotides, the CDR3 is TGTGCCAGTAGTACCACAGGGGGGAGCAATCAGCCCCAGCATTTT.

This rearrangement joins TRBV5-1 to TRBJ2-5; the match to TRBD2 covers 7 bases. CDR3 length: 13 residues. Germline values: CDR1 SGHRS, CDR2 YFSETQ. With V trimmed by 2 bases and J by 3 bases, 1 base remained unmatched. The DNA for the CDR3 is TGCGCCAGCAGCTTCGGGGGGAAAGAGACCCAGTACTTC. Translation gives CASSFGGKETQYF.

The V call is TRBV7-3, the J call TRBJ2-2; D ambiguous. There are 14 residues in the CDR3. Between the trimmed V and J ends, which lost 1 base and 3 bases, there was a span of 6 bases. The germline V gene encodes CDR1 SGHTA and CDR2 FQGTGA. The CDR3 nucleotides are TGTGCCAGCAGCTTAAACTCCGACACCGGGGAGCTGTTTTTT. The encoded protein is CASSLNSDTGELFF.

V is TRBV6-5 and J is TRBJ2-2; TRBD1 matches at 8 bases. The CDR3 contains 15 residues. Germline V gene lookup returns CDR1 MNHEY and CDR2 SVGAGI. The junction had 4 bases not matched to a gene; V was cut back by 7 bases and J by 0 bases. The CDR3 DNA follows: TGTGCCAGCAAGCGACAGGGGTCGAACACCGGGGAGCTGTTTTTT. This encodes CASKRQGSNTGELFF.

The chain has TRBV18 and TRBJ1-2; 8 bases are shared with TRBD1. V trimming: 4 bases; J trimming: 4 bases; junction bases outside the gene matches: 5. The V gene's germline CDR1 is KGHSH and CDR2 LQKENI. The CDR3 is made up of 14 amino acids. The CDR3 loop is CASSQMDRVYGYTF. The DNA for the CDR3 is TGTGCCAGCTCACAGATGGACAGGGTCTATGGCTACACCTTC.

The rearrangement uses TRBV5-1 and TRBJ2-6, with a possible D match to TRBD2 (5 bases). The germline CDR1 and CDR2 sequences are SGHRS and YFSETQ. V was shortened by 0 bases and J by 0 bases, with 10 bases between the two germline ends. The CDR3 runs 17 residues. CDR3 residues: CASSLVPGNSGANVLTF. The CDR3 nucleotides read TGCGCCAGCAGCTTGGTGCCGGGAAACTCTGGGGCCAACGTCCTGACTTTC.

The chain combines TRBV18 with TRBJ1-6; D is ambiguous. The CDR3 loop spans 12 amino acids. Per germline, CDR1 KGHSH and CDR2 LQKENI. V dropped 4 bases and J dropped 7 bases, with 5 bases sitting between them. CDR3 DNA: TGTGCCAGCTCACAACAGAATTCACCCCTCCACTTT. Amino acids: CASSQQNSPLHF.

This clone was observed once. The V and J genes are TRBV5-1 and TRBJ2-1; 11 bases are a match to TRBD2. CDR3 length: 17 amino acids. V dropped 0 bases and J dropped 5; count of bases not matched to a gene: 7. The V gene's germline CDR1 is SGHRS and CDR2 YFSETQ. The CDR3 DNA reads as TGCGCCAGCAGCTTGGCCCTAGCGGGGGGAAAGAACAATGAGCAGTTCTTC. Translated, it gives CASSLALAGGKNNEQFF.

The chain is built from TRBV18 and TRBJ1-3; D is unresolved. The CDR3 runs to 15 residues. Germline assignment: CDR1 KGHSH and CDR2 LQKENI. V dropped 5 bases and J dropped 4 bases, with 15 bases sitting between them. The CDR3 sequence is CASSSTAGFGNTIYF. CDR3 DNA: TGTGCCAGCTCATCAACGGCAGGTTTCGGAAACACCATATATTTT.

The CDR3 sequence is CASSITRTGYSNQPQHF. The CDR3 coding sequence is TGTGCCAGTAGTATAACGAGGACAGGGTATAGCAATCAGCCCCAGCATTTT. The rearrangement links TRBV19 to TRBJ1-5; 8 nucleotides match TRBD1. Germline values: CDR1 LNHDA, CDR2 SQIVND (reference sequence). Trimming took 2 bases from V and 0 from J; bases not matched to a gene: 6. The CDR3 totals 17 residues.

The rearrangement uses TRBV28 and TRBJ1-3; D might be TRBD1 (5 bases). Trimming took off 6 bases at V and 4 bases at J, with 13 bases between the two ends. Germline CDR1 reads MDHEN; CDR2 reads SYDVKM. This CDR3 spans 14 amino acids. CDR3 DNA: TGTGCCAGCAGGGGTACGGGACTCGGAAACACCATATATTTT. This translates into CASRGTGLGNTIYF.

This clone was recorded a few times. This chain joins TRBV9 and TRBJ2-3, with D unresolved. V lost 1 base, J lost 4 bases, and 13 bases lay in between. This CDR3 contains 15 residues. Germline CDR1 and CDR2: SGDLS and YYNGEE. CDR3 DNA: TGTGCCAGCAGCGTAAGTGAAGAGGAGTCAGATACGCAGTATTTT. This translates into CASSVSEEESDTQYF.

This clone has more than one count but fewer than ten. The chain employs TRBV5-6 and TRBJ1-1; D might be TRBD1 (5 bases). V lost 0 bases to trimming and J lost 6 bases, with 12 bases between them. Germline-derived CDR1 and CDR2 are SGHDT and YYEEEE. The CDR3 runs 14 residues. In nucleotides, the CDR3 is TGTGCCAGCAGCTTGGGGCCAGGGTGGGCTGAAGCTTTCTTT. Translation: CASSLGPGWAEAFF.

As DNA, the CDR3 is TGTGCCAGCTCAGTGACAGGGTACGCCACTAATGAAAAACTGTTTTTT. Protein: CASSVTGYATNEKLFF. The chain employs TRBV18 and TRBJ1-4; TRBD1 matches at 7 bases. J was trimmed by 2 bases and V by 5 bases; bases with no gene match: 8. The CDR3 runs 16 residues. Germline V CDR1 and CDR2: KGHSH, LQKENI.

Only one count was recorded for this clone. The rearrangement joins TRBV7-3 to TRBJ2-5; the match to TRBD1 covers 9 bases. V lost 5 bases, J lost 3 bases, and 7 bases stayed unmatched. Germline V gene data show CDR1 as SGHTA and CDR2 as FQGTGA. CDR3 length: 15 residues. The CDR3 sequence: CASSPDRGRKETQYF. CDR3 nucleotides: TGTGCCAGCAGCCCGGACAGGGGTCGGAAAGAGACCCAGTACTTC.

This chain joins TRBV4-1 and TRBJ2-7, with D possibly TRBD1 on 6 matching bases. Germline CDR1 MGHRA, CDR2 YSYEKL. Trimming removed 3 bases at V and 5 bases at J, with 14 bases between. This CDR3 spans 14 amino acids. The CDR3 DNA is TGCGCCAGCAGCCACCCGAACAGACAGGACGAGCAGTACTTC. Amino acids: CASSHPNRQDEQYF.

The chain has TRBV6-5 and TRBJ1-3; no clear D gene. Germline lookup yields CDR1 MNHEY and CDR2 SVGAGI. V gave up 6 bases and J gave up 2 bases, with 11 bases separating them. The CDR3 has 14 residues. In DNA, the CDR3 is TGTGCCAGCAGGAGAGTCCTTACTGGAAACACCATATATTTT. Its translation is CASRRVLTGNTIYF.

The chain employs TRBV9 and TRBJ1-4; D is unclear. Trimming shortened V by 4 bases and J by 3 bases, and 10 bases separated the two germline ends. This CDR3 spans 14 amino acids. Germline values: CDR1 SGDLS, CDR2 YYNGEE. CDR3 DNA: TGTGCCAGCAGCCGCGGTTGGCCTAATGAAAAACTGTTTTTT. Its translation: CASSRGWPNEKLFF.